This record concerns one T cell receptor beta chain sequence. TCRdb keeps only in-frame clones here, not all; method: immunoSEQ multiplex PCR. The sample contains nearly 400,000 clones, over 85% of which appear only once. This sample is drawn from a study of blood T cell repertoires in COVID-19. The CDR3 is made up of 13 amino acids. Trimming left V 7 bases short and J 3 bases short, with 10 bases between. For recovered donors of Cohort 3, there were two negative PCRs, clearance, or symptom resolution. The V gene is TRBV12-3 or TRBV12-4, the J gene TRBJ1-5; possible D gene TRBD1, 5 bases. This receptor was identified in a woman between 25 and 40 years old who had recovered from COVID-19. Sequenced sample: PBMCs or T cells enriched from blood (not recorded which). CDR3 in amino acids: CASTLGLNQPQHF. CDR3 bases: TGTGCCAGCACCCTGGGACTCAATCAGCCCCAGCATTTT.